A single T cell receptor (beta chain) is shown here with its context. This clonotype was counted between two and nine times. It lacks a known antigen. The sample holds no much larger clone one base away, and base qualities are not on file. This specimen comes from a study of response to subunit inactivated influenza vaccine (dated by TCRdb to 2016 to 2019). Background on the whole study: Deep quantitative profiling of the T cell receptor repertoire was used in the study to follow responses to a trivalent subunit inactivated influenza vaccine.

Library preparation was by RT-PCR. For sequencing, an Illumina HiSeq 2500 was employed. TCRdb passed the public sequencing reads through fastp at Q25 and MiXCR, retaining productive beta sequences. Every distinct CDR3 protein forms one entry, paired with its most common genes and DNA. This sample has 150,000 to 200,000 distinct CDR3 sequences in its table, and 12% of those were observed once. The ten biggest clones cover roughly 29% of the sample. Spanning cysteine to phenylalanine, the CDR3 consists of 17 amino acids. Only the CDR3 DNA stays, 51 bases, in frame from base 1. The germline V gene encodes CDR1 MNHNS and CDR2 SASEGT. Germline trimming amounts to 2 bases on V and 4 bases on J, with 11 as the count of junction bases outside the gene matches. What the study reported, not specific to this receptor: According to the authors, only a limited number of new T cells may be recruited by each seasonal influenza vaccination.

The data were also submitted as part of a second study, on T cells expressing NK-cell markers. That second publication adds: The TCR beta cDNA libraries were made using 5'RACE template switching, a step that added both a universal primer site and unique molecular identifiers. TCR beta-chain repertoires were profiled in sorted CD3+CD56+NKG2C+, CD3+CD56+NKG2C- and CD3+CD56-NKG2C+ T-cell subsets from seven or eight donors. Among the eight sequenced donors, seven were HCMV-seropositive and one was HCMV-seronegative. To restrict sorting to alphabetaTCR-expressing T cells, an anti-gammadeltaTCR antibody was added in several experiments. For several donors, the dominant CD3+CD56+NKG2C+ clonotypes were among the top 10 CD8+ clonotypes and accounted for about 1.0-7.5% of CD8+ T cells. Those dominant clonotypes were again the most abundant among CD3+CD56-NKG2C+ cells in four donors, at roughly 25-60.1%. It remained unclear whether the expanded NKG2C-expressing T cell clones were specific for HCMV antigens. The eight sequenced donors were randomly selected healthy volunteers, three men and five women. A commercial ELISA kit detecting HCMV-specific IgG in serum was used to determine HCMV serostatus. Peripheral blood mononuclear cells were isolated from blood by Ficoll density gradient centrifugation. Using Miltenyi isolation kits, CD4+ and CD8+ T cells were isolated from PBMC through magnetic immunoseparation. cDNA synthesis was primed from the TCR beta constant segment and was followed by two successive PCR amplification steps. Sequencing of the libraries produced 2 x 150 bp reads on Illumina HiSeq 2000/2500, MiSeq or NextSeq. MIGEC was used to demultiplex reads and group reads by UMI, and MiTCR was used to assemble and quantify clonotypes. To remove erroneous sequences, TCR cDNA sequences were retained only when supported by two or more reads. Downstream repertoire analysis used the tcR package, and clonotypes were matched across fractions by CDR3 nucleotide sequence plus V segment. VDJmatch was used to annotate antigen specificity against VDJdb, with one amino acid substitution allowed in CDR3.

The rearrangement joined TRBV6-1 to TRBJ2-1; TRBD2 fits 7 bases in the junction. The sample in question was CD8+ T cells sorted from PBMCs, obtained 12 days after vaccination. This clonotype was obtained from a man aged 50-59 years who received an inactivated influenza vaccine. Donor details come from another sample of the same person, matched by shared clones. The nucleotide sequence reads TGTGCCAGCAGTGAATTGCAACGGGGGGTAGGATACAATGAGCAGTTCTTC. This sequence encodes CASSELQRGVGYNEQFF.